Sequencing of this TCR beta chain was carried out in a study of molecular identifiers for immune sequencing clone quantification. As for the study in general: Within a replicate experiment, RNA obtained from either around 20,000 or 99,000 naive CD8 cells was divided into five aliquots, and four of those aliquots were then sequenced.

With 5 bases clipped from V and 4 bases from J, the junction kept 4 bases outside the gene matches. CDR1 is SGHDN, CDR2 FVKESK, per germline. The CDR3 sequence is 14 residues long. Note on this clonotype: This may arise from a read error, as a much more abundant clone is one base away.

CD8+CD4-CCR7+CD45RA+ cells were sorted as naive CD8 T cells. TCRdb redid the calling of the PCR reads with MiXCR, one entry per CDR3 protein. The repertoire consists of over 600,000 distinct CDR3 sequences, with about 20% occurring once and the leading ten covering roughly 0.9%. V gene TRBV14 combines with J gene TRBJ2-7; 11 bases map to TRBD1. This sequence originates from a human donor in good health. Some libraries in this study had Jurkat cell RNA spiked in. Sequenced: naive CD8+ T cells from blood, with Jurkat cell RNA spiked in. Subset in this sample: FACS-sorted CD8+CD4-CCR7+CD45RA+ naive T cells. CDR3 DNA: TGTGCCAGCAGCAAGGACAGGGGGCGGTACGAGCAGTACTTC. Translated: CASSKDRGRYEQYF. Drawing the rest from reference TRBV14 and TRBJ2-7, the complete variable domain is EAGVTQFPSHSVIEKGQTVTLRCDPISGHDNLYWYRRVMGKEIKFLLHFVKESKQDESGMPNNRFLAERTGGTYSTLKVQPAELEDSGVYFCASSKDRGRYEQYFGPGTRLTVT.